This TCR beta chain originates from a study of sequential checkpoint blockade in melanoma. Study-wide context: After both sequences, patients received maintenance nivolumab.

Clones were read by immunoSEQ multiplex PCR, and TCRdb kept only the in-frame ones, dropping some. The table shows around 22,000 clones, with about two thirds occurring only once. Germline V gives CDR1 SGHDT, CDR2 YYEEEE. The CDR3 is 15 residues long. V lost 0 bases and J lost 7, with 14 bases in between. The treatment was: randomized to nivolumab then ipilimumab (arm A) or the reverse (arm B). Sample: CD8+ T cells sorted from blood (inferred from file names), taken from a patient given nivolumab and ipilimumab in sequence. The chain has TRBV5-6 and TRBJ2-1; D is perhaps TRBD2 (6 bases). The sequence was obtained from a human donor with melanoma. Here the CDR3 reads CASSLGGGGGNEQFF. In nucleotides, the CDR3 is TGTGCCAGCAGCTTGGGGGGAGGCGGTGGGAATGAGCAGTTCTTC.